The next 4 T cell receptor beta chains were all read from a single sample in a study of regulatory T cells in long-lasting Graves disease. Construction of TCR beta libraries relied on iRepertoire HTBI primers and on Arm-PCR targeting CDR3 regions. TCRdb ran MiXCR on the multiplex PCR reads and lists one entry per CDR3 protein. The sample lists 200,000 to 250,000 distinct CDR3 sequences; around 16% were seen once. Time point meaning: newly diagnosed GD, antithyroid drugs for less than 3 months. Following extraction of RNA from PBMCs, that RNA was used to make the TCR library. The sample was peripheral blood mononuclear cells (PBMCs), taken at new diagnosis, from a patient treated with antithyroid drugs. All receptors derive from a female donor with Graves disease.

This clonotype was observed at least ten times. The V and J genes are TRBV28 and TRBJ1-1; D is uncertain. Per germline, CDR1 MDHEN and CDR2 SYDVKM. The V and J ends lost 7 bases and 2 bases respectively, with 11 bases between them. The CDR3 loop spans 13 amino acids. DNA of the CDR3: TGTGCCAGCACAACCAGTTCCAACACTGAAGCTTTCTTT. The encoded protein is CASTTSSNTEAFF. Full variable domain (rest looked up from reference TRBV28 and TRBJ1-1): DVKVTQSSRYLVKRTGEKVFLECVQDMDHENMFWYRQDPGLGLRLIYFSYDVKMKEKGDIPEGYSVSREKKERFSLILESASTNQTSMYLCASTTSSNTEAFFGQGTRLTVV.

The sample holds a few counts of this clonotype. This chain uses TRBV29-1 with TRBJ1-1, with 8 bases that match TRBD1. CDR1 SQVTM and CDR2 ANQGSEA come from the germline V gene. This CDR3 spans 12 amino acids. Trimming cost V 2 bases and J 6 bases; bases outside gene matches: 2. CDR3 nucleotide sequence: TGCAGCGTTGAAAGACAGGGGTCTGAAGCTTTCTTT. As protein: CSVERQGSEAFF.

Many counts were recorded for this clonotype. This chain joins TRBV29-1 and TRBJ1-4; D remains ambiguous. The V and J ends lost 7 bases and 6 bases respectively, with 15 bases between them. The CDR3 loop spans 13 amino acids. The germline CDR1 and CDR2 sequences are SQVTM and ANQGSEA. The CDR3 DNA is TGCAGCGCATTGGGTGATGCTGATGAAAAACTGTTTTTT. Encoded protein: CSALGDADEKLFF.

This clonotype was detected only a few times. CDR3 residues: CASSLGGQGGSSLHF. The CDR3, as DNA: TGCGCCAGCAGCTTGGGGGGACAGGGTGGATCATCCCTCCACTTT. The V gene is TRBV5-1, the J gene TRBJ1-6; 9 nucleotides align to TRBD1. V was pared by 0 bases and J by 14 bases, with 9 bases of the junction left unmatched. This CDR3 region has 15 residues. Germline V CDR1 and CDR2: SGHRS, YFSETQ.